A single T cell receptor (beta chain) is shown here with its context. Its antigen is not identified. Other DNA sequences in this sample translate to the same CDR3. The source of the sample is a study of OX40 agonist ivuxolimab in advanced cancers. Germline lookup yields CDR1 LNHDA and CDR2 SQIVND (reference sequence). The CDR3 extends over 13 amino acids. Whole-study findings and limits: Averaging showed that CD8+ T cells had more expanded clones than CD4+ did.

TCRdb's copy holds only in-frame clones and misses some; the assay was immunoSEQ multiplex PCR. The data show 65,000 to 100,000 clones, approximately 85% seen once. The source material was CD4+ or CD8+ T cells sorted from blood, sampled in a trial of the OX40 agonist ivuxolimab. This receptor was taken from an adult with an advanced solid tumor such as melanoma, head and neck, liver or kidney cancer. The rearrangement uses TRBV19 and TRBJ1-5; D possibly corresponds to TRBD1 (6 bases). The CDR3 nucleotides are TGTGCTACGACCGGGACATCATATCAGCCCCAGCATTTT. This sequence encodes CATTGTSYQPQHF.